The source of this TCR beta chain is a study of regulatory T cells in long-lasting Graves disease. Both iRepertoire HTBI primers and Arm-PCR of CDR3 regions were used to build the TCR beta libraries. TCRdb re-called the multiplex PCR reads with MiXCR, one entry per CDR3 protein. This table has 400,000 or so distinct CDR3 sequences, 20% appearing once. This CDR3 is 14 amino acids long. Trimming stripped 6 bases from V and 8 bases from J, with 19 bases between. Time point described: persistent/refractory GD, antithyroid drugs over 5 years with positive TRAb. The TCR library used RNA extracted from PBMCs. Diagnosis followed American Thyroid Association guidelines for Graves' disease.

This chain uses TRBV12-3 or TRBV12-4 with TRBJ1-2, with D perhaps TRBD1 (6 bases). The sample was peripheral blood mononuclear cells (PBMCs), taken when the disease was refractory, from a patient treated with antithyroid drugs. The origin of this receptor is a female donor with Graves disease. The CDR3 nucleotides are TGTGCCAGCAGCCCGGCACGGGAGGGGGTCGGCTACACCTTC. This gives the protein CASSPAREGVGYTF.